This is a list of T cell receptor beta chains from one sample in a study of shared clonotypes between healthy human individuals. Data came from immunoSEQ multiplex PCR; TCRdb stores just in-frame clones and leaves some out. The profile shows roughly 1,100,000 clones, 70% to 80% of them singletons. Sample: memory CD4+ T cells sorted from blood. These receptors originate from a man aged 18 to 30 in good health. Each CDR3 is given with its conserved first and last residue. A D gene is named only where the DNA matches it firmly. Some rows have no size entry. The others give once, few or many, or a class for an expanded clone.

J: TRBJ1-2; D: -; length: 11; size: -; V: TRBV29-1; CDR3: CSVAGGEGYTF; DNA: TGCAGCGTTGCGGGGGGCGAAGGCTACACCTTC
J: TRBJ2-7; D: TRBD1; length: 15; size: -; V: TRBV6-5; CDR3: CASSKPGQATYEQYF; DNA: TGTGCCAGCAGTAAACCGGGACAGGCCACCTACGAGCAGTACTTC
J: TRBJ1-3; D: -; length: 14; size: -; V: TRBV11-2; CDR3: CASSLTSSGNTIYF; DNA: TGTGCCAGCAGCTTAACCAGCTCTGGAAACACCATATATTTT
J: TRBJ2-5; D: TRBD2; length: 15; size: few; V: TRBV9; CDR3: CASSAGGQNEETQYF; DNA: TGTGCCAGCAGCGCGGGAGGGCAAAATGAAGAGACCCAGTACTTC
J: TRBJ2-2; D: TRBD1; length: 15; size: -; V: TRBV19; CDR3: CASSFPDRVVGELFF; DNA: TGTGCCAGTAGTTTCCCGGACAGGGTTGTCGGGGAGCTGTTTTTT
J: TRBJ2-1; D: -; length: 16; size: -; V: TRBV5-1; CDR3: CASSLGGESSYNEQFF; DNA: TGCGCCAGCAGCTTGGGAGGGGAAAGCTCCTACAATGAGCAGTTCTTC
J: TRBJ2-1; D: -; length: 16; size: -; V: TRBV5-5; CDR3: CASRLGHDPSYNEQFF; DNA: TGTGCCAGCAGATTAGGACATGACCCTTCCTACAATGAGCAGTTCTTC
J: TRBJ1-5; D: TRBD1; length: 15; size: -; V: TRBV5-1; CDR3: CASSLIGGASQPQHF; DNA: TGCGCCAGCAGCTTGATAGGGGGCGCAAGCCAGCCCCAGCATTTT
J: TRBJ1-1; D: -; length: 14; size: few; V: TRBV9; CDR3: CASSFTGRNTEAFF; DNA: TGTGCCAGCAGCTTCACAGGGAGGAACACTGAAGCTTTCTTT
J: TRBJ1-3; D: -; length: 14; size: few; V: TRBV27; CDR3: CASSLRRNGNTIYF; DNA: TGTGCCAGCAGTTTAAGAAGAAATGGAAACACCATATATTTT
J: TRBJ2-5; D: TRBD2; length: 16; size: -; V: TRBV15; CDR3: CATSRVRAGFQETQYF; DNA: TGTGCCACCAGCAGAGTTAGAGCGGGGTTCCAAGAGACCCAGTACTTC
J: TRBJ2-7; D: -; length: 13; size: -; V: TRBV18; CDR3: CASSPGAPYEQYF; DNA: TGTGCCAGCTCCCCGGGGGCCCCCTACGAGCAGTACTTC
J: TRBJ1-1; D: -; length: 11; size: -; V: TRBV6-1; CDR3: CASSSGWEAFF; DNA: TGTGCCAGCAGTTCAGGGTGGGAAGCTTTCTTT
J: TRBJ2-2; D: -; length: 15; size: -; V: TRBV18; CDR3: CASSPWGANTGELFF; DNA: TGTGCCAGCTCCCCATGGGGGGCGAACACCGGGGAGCTGTTTTTT
J: TRBJ2-2; D: -; length: 16; size: -; V: TRBV11-2; CDR3: CASSPFLLQNTGELFF; DNA: TGTGCCAGCAGCCCTTTTTTGTTGCAGAACACCGGGGAGCTGTTTTTT
J: TRBJ1-2; D: -; length: 14; size: -; V: TRBV5-1; CDR3: CASRGGTAFYGYTF; DNA: TGCGCCAGCAGGGGCGGGACGGCCTTCTATGGCTACACCTTC
J: TRBJ2-1; D: -; length: 15; size: -; V: TRBV12-5; CDR3: CASGPQGVAYNEQFF; DNA: TGTGCTAGTGGGCCGCAGGGAGTCGCCTACAATGAGCAGTTCTTC
J: TRBJ2-1; D: -; length: 14; size: -; V: TRBV12-5; CDR3: CASGSPPDGNEQFF; DNA: TGTGCTAGTGGTTCCCCCCCTGACGGGAATGAGCAGTTCTTC
J: TRBJ2-3; D: TRBD2; length: 14; size: -; V: TRBV7-2; CDR3: CASSLSGERDTQYF; DNA: TGTGCCAGCAGCCTCAGCGGGGAAAGGGATACGCAGTATTTT
J: TRBJ2-1; D: -; length: 12; size: -; V: TRBV11-2; CDR3: CASSFSANEQFF; DNA: TGTGCCAGCAGCTTTAGCGCAAATGAGCAGTTCTTC
J: TRBJ1-2; D: -; length: 12; size: -; V: TRBV28; CDR3: CASSFRTYGYTF; DNA: TGTGCCAGCAGTTTCCGGACCTATGGCTACACCTTC
J: TRBJ2-7; D: TRBD1; length: 15; size: few; V: TRBV10-3; CDR3: CAIRGQGSNPYEQYF; DNA: TGTGCCATCAGGGGACAGGGGTCCAATCCCTACGAGCAGTACTTC
J: TRBJ1-2; D: TRBD1; length: 14; size: -; V: TRBV28; CDR3: CASSSGQALYGYTF; DNA: TGTGCCAGCAGTTCCGGACAGGCCCTCTATGGCTACACCTTC
J: TRBJ2-2; D: -; length: 15; size: few; V: TRBV11-2; CDR3: CASSLLWANTGELFF; DNA: TGTGCCAGCAGCTTACTTTGGGCGAACACCGGGGAGCTGTTTTTT
J: TRBJ2-1; D: TRBD2; length: 14; size: once; V: TRBV29-1; CDR3: CSGAWLAGGNEQFF; DNA: TGCAGCGGGGCATGGCTAGCGGGAGGCAATGAGCAGTTCTTC
J: TRBJ1-6; D: -; length: 15; size: -; V: TRBV7-2; CDR3: CASSPGVTDNSPLHF; DNA: TGTGCCAGCAGCCCCGGCGTCACAGATAATTCACCCCTCCACTTT
J: TRBJ2-1; D: -; length: 15; size: -; V: TRBV14; CDR3: CASSQDRKSYNEQFF; DNA: TGTGCCAGCAGCCAAGATCGTAAGTCCTACAATGAGCAGTTCTTC
J: TRBJ2-3; D: -; length: 12; size: once; V: TRBV5-6; CDR3: CASSPQTGSQYF; DNA: TGTGCCAGCAGCCCCCAAACGGGTTCGCAGTATTTT
J: TRBJ2-3; D: -; length: 18; size: -; V: TRBV12-1; CDR3: CASSLRLAGAPSTDTQYF; DNA: TGTGCCAGCAGCTTACGACTAGCGGGGGCTCCTAGCACAGATACGCAGTATTTT
J: TRBJ2-1; D: TRBD2; length: 15; size: -; V: TRBV7-2; CDR3: CASSLDGRASDEQFF; DNA: TGTGCCAGCAGCTTAGACGGGAGGGCCTCGGATGAGCAGTTCTTC
J: TRBJ2-1; D: TRBD2; length: 17; size: many; V: TRBV5-1; CDR3: CASSPTSGTTIYNEQFF; DNA: TGCGCCAGCAGCCCCACTAGCGGGACCACAATCTACAATGAGCAGTTCTTC
J: TRBJ2-3; D: TRBD2; length: 18; size: once; V: TRBV5-4; CDR3: CASSSTSGGAFPTDTQYF; DNA: TGTGCCAGCAGCTCGACTAGCGGGGGGGCCTTTCCCACAGATACGCAGTATTTT
J: TRBJ2-3; D: -; length: 13; size: -; V: TRBV29-1; CDR3: CSVEGTLGGAQYF; DNA: TGCAGCGTTGAGGGGACACTCGGTGGGGCGCAGTATTTT
J: TRBJ1-2; D: TRBD1; length: 12; size: -; V: TRBV6-1; CDR3: CASRGQLDGYTF; DNA: TGTGCCAGCAGGGGACAGCTAGATGGCTACACCTTC
J: TRBJ2-7; D: -; length: 15; size: many; V: TRBV2; CDR3: CASRGPTVYSYEQYF; DNA: TGTGCCAGCAGGGGTCCGACAGTGTACTCCTACGAGCAGTACTTC
J: TRBJ1-5; D: -; length: 14; size: -; V: TRBV28; CDR3: CASSFPGRGWPQHF; DNA: TGTGCCAGCAGCTTCCCCGGCCGAGGGTGGCCCCAGCATTTT
J: TRBJ2-5; D: -; length: 14; size: -; V: TRBV7-6; CDR3: CASSLASAEETQYF; DNA: TGTGCCAGCAGCTTAGCGTCAGCTGAAGAGACCCAGTACTTC
J: TRBJ2-7; D: -; length: 11; size: -; V: TRBV29-1; CDR3: CSVSTPNEQYF; DNA: TGCAGCGTCTCGACGCCTAACGAGCAGTACTTC
J: TRBJ2-2; D: TRBD2; length: 17; size: -; V: TRBV7-2; CDR3: CASSRWGLAGGTGELFF; DNA: TGTGCCAGCAGCCGATGGGGACTAGCGGGAGGGACCGGGGAGCTGTTTTTT
J: TRBJ1-6; D: -; length: 15; size: once; V: TRBV5-5; CDR3: CASSLYPGDNSPLHF; DNA: TGTGCCAGCAGCTTGTACCCCGGTGATAATTCACCCCTCCACTTT
J: TRBJ2-5; D: -; length: 13; size: -; V: TRBV6-1; CDR3: CASSVLGQETQYF; DNA: TGTGCCAGCAGTGTTTTAGGCCAAGAGACCCAGTACTTC
J: TRBJ2-1; D: TRBD2; length: 15; size: -; V: TRBV6-4; CDR3: CASSDSERGDNEQFF; DNA: TGTGCCAGCAGTGATTCCGAGCGGGGGGACAATGAGCAGTTCTTC
J: TRBJ1-6; D: -; length: 15; size: -; V: TRBV7-9; CDR3: CASTPLGQRNSPLHF; DNA: TGTGCCAGCACCCCCCTCGGGCAGAGAAATTCACCCCTCCACTTT
J: TRBJ1-4; D: -; length: 15; size: once; V: TRBV5-8; CDR3: CASSLHWDADGKLFF; DNA: TGTGCCAGCAGCTTGCATTGGGACGCGGACGGAAAACTGTTTTTT
J: TRBJ2-3; D: TRBD2; length: 17; size: once; V: TRBV9; CDR3: CASSVDPSGSRSDTQYF; DNA: TGTGCCAGCAGCGTAGATCCCAGCGGGAGTAGATCAGATACGCAGTATTTT
J: TRBJ2-7; D: TRBD2; length: 15; size: -; V: TRBV10-3; CDR3: CAISEDGLAGVKQYF; DNA: TGTGCCATCAGTGAGGATGGACTAGCGGGAGTAAAGCAGTACTTC
J: TRBJ1-3; D: TRBD1; length: 12; size: -; V: TRBV29-1; CDR3: CSVTGSGNTIYF; DNA: TGCAGCGTGACAGGGTCTGGAAACACCATATATTTT
J: TRBJ2-7; D: TRBD1; length: 16; size: -; V: TRBV7-2; CDR3: CASSGTGTVSSYEQYF; DNA: TGTGCCAGCAGCGGTACCGGGACAGTGAGCTCCTACGAGCAGTACTTC
J: TRBJ1-5; D: -; length: 15; size: -; V: TRBV5-3; CDR3: CARSLGSYSNQPQHF; DNA: TGTGCCAGAAGCTTGGGCAGCTATAGCAATCAGCCCCAGCATTTT
J: TRBJ1-1; D: -; length: 13; size: few; V: TRBV5-1; CDR3: CASKNRENTEAFF; DNA: TGCGCCAGCAAGAACAGGGAGAACACTGAAGCTTTCTTT
J: TRBJ2-5; D: -; length: 13; size: -; V: TRBV9; CDR3: CASSGSGFETQYF; DNA: TGTGCCAGCAGCGGTTCCGGTTTCGAGACCCAGTACTTC
J: TRBJ1-2; D: TRBD1; length: 14; size: few; V: TRBV30; CDR3: CAWSVLGTGVGYTF; DNA: TGTGCCTGGAGTGTACTGGGGACAGGGGTCGGCTACACCTTC
J: TRBJ2-3; D: TRBD1; length: 16; size: once; V: TRBV7-9; CDR3: CASSASGGGGTDTQYF; DNA: TGTGCCAGCAGCGCATCAGGGGGTGGGGGCACAGATACGCAGTATTTT
J: TRBJ2-3; D: -; length: 15; size: few; V: TRBV7-9; CDR3: CASSLERRGTDTQYF; DNA: TGTGCCAGCAGCTTAGAACGTAGGGGTACGGATACGCAGTATTTT
J: TRBJ1-4; D: -; length: 14; size: -; V: TRBV7-8; CDR3: CASSLGGVGEKLFF; DNA: TGTGCCAGCAGCCTAGGGGGGGTCGGGGAAAAACTGTTTTTT